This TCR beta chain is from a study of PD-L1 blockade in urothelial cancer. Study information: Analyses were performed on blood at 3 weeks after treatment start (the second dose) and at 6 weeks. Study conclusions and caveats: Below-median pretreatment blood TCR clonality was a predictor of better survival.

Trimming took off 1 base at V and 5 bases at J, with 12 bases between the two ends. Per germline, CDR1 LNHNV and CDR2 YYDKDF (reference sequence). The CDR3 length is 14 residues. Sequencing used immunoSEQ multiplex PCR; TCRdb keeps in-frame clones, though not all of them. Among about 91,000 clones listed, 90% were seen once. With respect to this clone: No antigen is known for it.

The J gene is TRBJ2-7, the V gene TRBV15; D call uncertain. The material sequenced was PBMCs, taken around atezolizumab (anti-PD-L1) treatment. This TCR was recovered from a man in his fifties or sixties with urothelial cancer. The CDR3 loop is CATSRAGAGDEQYF. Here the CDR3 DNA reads TGTGCCACCAGCAGAGCCGGAGCCGGAGACGAGCAGTACTTC.